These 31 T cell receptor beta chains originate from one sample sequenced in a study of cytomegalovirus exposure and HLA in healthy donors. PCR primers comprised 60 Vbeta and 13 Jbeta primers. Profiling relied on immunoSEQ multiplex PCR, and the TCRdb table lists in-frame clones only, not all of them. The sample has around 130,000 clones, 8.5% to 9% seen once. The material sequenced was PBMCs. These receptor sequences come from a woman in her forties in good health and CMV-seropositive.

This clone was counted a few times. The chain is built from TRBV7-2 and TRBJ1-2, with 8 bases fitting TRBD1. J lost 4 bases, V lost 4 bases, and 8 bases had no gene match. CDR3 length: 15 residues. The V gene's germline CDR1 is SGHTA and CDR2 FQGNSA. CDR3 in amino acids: CASSSRTGSSYGYTF. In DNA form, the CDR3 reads TGTGCCAGCAGCTCGAGGACAGGGAGTTCCTATGGCTACACCTTC.

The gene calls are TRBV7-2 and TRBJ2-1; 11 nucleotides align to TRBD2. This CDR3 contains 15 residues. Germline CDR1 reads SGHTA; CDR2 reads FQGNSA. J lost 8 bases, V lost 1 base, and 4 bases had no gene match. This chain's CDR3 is CASSLGSGGAYEQFF. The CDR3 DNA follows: TGTGCCAGCAGCTTAGGTAGCGGGGGGGCCTATGAGCAGTTCTTC.

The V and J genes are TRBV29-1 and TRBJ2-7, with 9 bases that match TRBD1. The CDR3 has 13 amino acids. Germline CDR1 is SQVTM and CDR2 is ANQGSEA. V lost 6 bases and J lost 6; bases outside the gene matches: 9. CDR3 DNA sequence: TGCAGCGTCGCCGGGACAGGGAACGGCGAGCAGTACTTC. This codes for CSVAGTGNGEQYF.

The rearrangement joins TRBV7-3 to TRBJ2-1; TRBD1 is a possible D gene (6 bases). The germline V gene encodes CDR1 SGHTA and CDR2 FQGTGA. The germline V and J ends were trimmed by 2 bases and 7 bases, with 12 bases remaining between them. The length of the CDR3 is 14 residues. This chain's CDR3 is CASSLEQGWNEQFF. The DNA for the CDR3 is TGTGCCAGCAGCTTAGAACAGGGCTGGAATGAGCAGTTCTTC.

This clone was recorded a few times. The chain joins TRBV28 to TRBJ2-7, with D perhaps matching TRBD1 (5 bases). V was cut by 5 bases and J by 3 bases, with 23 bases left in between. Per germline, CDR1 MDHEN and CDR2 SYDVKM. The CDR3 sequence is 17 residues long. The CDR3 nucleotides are TGTGCCAGCAGTCCATTCCCTGAGACAGCCCCTAACTACGAGCAGTACTTC. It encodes CASSPFPETAPNYEQYF.

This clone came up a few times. The CDR3 protein is CASSSHRDRPYGYTF. In nucleotides, the CDR3 is TGTGCCAGCAGTTCACACCGGGACAGGCCGTATGGCTACACCTTC. The V and J genes are TRBV6-6 and TRBJ1-2; 8 nucleotides agree with TRBD1. The CDR3 is 15 residues long. CDR1 and CDR2 from the germline V gene are MNHNY and SVGAGI (reference sequence). The V and J ends lost 4 bases and 5 bases, in that order; junction bases with no gene match: 9.

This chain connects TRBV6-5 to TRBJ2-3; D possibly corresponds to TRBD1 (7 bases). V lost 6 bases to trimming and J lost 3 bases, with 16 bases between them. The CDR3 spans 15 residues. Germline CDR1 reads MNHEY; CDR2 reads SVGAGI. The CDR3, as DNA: TGTGCCAGCAGATCACAGGGGAGGCGGACAGATACGCAGTATTTT. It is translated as CASRSQGRRTDTQYF.

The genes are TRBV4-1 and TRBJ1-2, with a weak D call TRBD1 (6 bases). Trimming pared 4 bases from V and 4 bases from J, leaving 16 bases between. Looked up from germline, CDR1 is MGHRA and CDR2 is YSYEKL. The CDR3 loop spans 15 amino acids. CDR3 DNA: TGCGCCAGCAGCCCCCGCCTTGGGGGGGCCTATGGCTACACCTTC. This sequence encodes CASSPRLGGAYGYTF.

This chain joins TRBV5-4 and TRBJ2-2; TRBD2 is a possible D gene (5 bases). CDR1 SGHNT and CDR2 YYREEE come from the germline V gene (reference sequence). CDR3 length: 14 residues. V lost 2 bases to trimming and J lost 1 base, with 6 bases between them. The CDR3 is CASSLSGNTGELFF. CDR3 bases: TGTGCCAGCAGCTTAAGCGGGAACACCGGGGAGCTGTTTTTT. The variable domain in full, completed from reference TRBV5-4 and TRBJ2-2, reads ETGVTQSPTHLIKTRGQQVTLRCSSQSGHNTVSWYQQALGQGPQFIFQYYREEENGRGNFPPRFSGLQFPNYSSELNVNALELDDSALYLCASSLSGNTGELFFGEGSRLTVL.

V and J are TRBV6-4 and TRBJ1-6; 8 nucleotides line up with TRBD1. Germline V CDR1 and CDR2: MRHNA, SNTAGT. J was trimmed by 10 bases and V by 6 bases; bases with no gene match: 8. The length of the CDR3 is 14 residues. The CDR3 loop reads CASSHGQGGSPLHF. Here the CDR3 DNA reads TGTGCCAGCAGCCACGGACAGGGCGGCTCACCCCTCCACTTT.

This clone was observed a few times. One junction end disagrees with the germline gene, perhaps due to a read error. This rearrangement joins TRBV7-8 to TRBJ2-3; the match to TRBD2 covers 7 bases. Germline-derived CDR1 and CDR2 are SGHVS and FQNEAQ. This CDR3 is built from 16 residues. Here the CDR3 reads CASSLGTGGGTDTQYF. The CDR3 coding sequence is TGTGCCAGTAGCTTAGGGACGGGAGGCGGCACAGATACGCAGTATTTT.

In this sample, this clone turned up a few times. CDR3 nucleotides: TGTGCCAGCAGCTTATTAGGGGCCATGAACACTGAAGCTTTCTTT. Its translation is CASSLLGAMNTEAFF. The chain uses TRBV7-2 and TRBJ1-1; D is perhaps TRBD1 (5 bases). The CDR3 loop spans 15 amino acids. V was shortened by 2 bases and J by 0 bases, with 10 bases between the two germline ends. CDR1 SGHTA and CDR2 FQGNSA come from the germline V gene.

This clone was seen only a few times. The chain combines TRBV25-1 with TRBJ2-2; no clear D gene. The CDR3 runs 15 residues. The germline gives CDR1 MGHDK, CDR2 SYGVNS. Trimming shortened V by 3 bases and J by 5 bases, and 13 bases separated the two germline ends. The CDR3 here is CASSDGLPWTGELFF. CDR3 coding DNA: TGTGCCAGCAGTGACGGGTTGCCTTGGACCGGGGAGCTGTTTTTT.

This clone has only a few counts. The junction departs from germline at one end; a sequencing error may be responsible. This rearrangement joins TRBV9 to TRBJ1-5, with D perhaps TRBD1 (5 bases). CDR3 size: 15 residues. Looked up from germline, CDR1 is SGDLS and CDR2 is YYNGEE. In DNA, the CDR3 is TGTGCCGGCAGCGTAGATGCCGGGGGGAATCAGCCCCAGCATTTT. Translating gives CAGSVDAGGNQPQHF.

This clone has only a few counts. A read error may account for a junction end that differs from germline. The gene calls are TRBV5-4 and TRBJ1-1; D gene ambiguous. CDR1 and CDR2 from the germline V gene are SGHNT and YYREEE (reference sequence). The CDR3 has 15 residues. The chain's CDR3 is CASSFSLEGDTKAFF. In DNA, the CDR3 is TGTGCCAGCAGCTTTTCTCTTGAGGGAGACACTAAAGCTTTCTTT.

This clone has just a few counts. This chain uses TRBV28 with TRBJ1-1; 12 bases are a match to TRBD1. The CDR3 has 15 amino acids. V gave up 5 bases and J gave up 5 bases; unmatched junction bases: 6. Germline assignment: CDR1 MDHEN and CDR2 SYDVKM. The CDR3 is CASSLRDRGQTEAFF. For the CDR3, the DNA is TGTGCCAGCAGTCTCCGGGACAGGGGGCAGACTGAAGCTTTCTTT.

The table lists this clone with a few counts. The CDR3 DNA sequence: TGTGCCAGCAGTTTAAGGTTGGGGCTACAGCCCCAGCATTTT. Translated, it gives CASSLRLGLQPQHF. The V gene is TRBV28, the J gene TRBJ1-5; tentative D call: TRBD1 (5 bases). V was shortened by 2 bases and J by 7 bases, with 12 bases between the two germline ends. Germline V lookup: CDR1 MDHEN, CDR2 SYDVKM. CDR3 length: 14 residues.

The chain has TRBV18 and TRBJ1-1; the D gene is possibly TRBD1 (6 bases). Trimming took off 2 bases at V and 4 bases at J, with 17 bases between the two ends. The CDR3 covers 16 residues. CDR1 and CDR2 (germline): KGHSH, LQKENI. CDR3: CASSPITGKLSTEAFF. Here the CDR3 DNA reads TGTGCCAGCTCACCAATCACAGGGAAATTGAGCACTGAAGCTTTCTTT.

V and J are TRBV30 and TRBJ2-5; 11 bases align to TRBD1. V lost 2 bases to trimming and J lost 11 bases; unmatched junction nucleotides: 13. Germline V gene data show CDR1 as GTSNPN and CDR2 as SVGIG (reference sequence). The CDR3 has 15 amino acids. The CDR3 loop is CAWSPWDRGSREQYF. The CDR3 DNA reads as TGTGCCTGGAGTCCTTGGGACAGGGGGTCTCGGGAGCAGTACTTC.

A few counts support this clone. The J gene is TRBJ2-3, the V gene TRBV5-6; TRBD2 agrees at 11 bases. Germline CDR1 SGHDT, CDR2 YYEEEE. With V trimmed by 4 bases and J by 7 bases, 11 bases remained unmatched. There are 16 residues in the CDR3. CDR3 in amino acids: CASSLGGTSGYNTQYF. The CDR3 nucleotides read TGTGCCAGCAGCCTTGGGGGGACTAGCGGATATAATACGCAGTATTTT.

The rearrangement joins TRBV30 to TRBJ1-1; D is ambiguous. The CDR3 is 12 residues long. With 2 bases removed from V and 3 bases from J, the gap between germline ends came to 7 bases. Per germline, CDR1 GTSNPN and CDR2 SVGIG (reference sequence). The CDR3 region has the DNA TGTGCCTGGAGTCGAGGAGACACTGAAGCTTTCTTT. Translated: CAWSRGDTEAFF. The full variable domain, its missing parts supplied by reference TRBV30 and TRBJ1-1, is SQTIHQWPATLVQPVGSPLSLECTVEGTSNPNLYWYRQAAGRGLQLLFYSVGIGQISSEVPQNLSASRPQDRQFILSSKKLLLSDSGFYLCAWSRGDTEAFFGQGTRLTVV.

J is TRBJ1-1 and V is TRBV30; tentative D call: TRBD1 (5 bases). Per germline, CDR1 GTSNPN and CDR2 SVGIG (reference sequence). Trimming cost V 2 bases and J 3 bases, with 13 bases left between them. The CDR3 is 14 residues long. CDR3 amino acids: CAWSKKIGDTEAFF. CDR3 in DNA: TGTGCCTGGAGTAAAAAAATAGGGGACACTGAAGCTTTCTTT.

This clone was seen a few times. The CDR3 here is CASSLTLAGATDTQYF. CDR3 DNA sequence: TGTGCCAGCAGCCTTACTCTAGCGGGGGCCACAGATACGCAGTATTTT. The chain links TRBV5-4 to TRBJ2-3, with TRBD2 matching over 10 bases. Per germline, CDR1 SGHNT and CDR2 YYREEE (reference sequence). The V gene end was trimmed by 4 bases and the J gene end by 2 bases; junction bases not matched to a gene: 7. This CDR3 spans 16 amino acids.

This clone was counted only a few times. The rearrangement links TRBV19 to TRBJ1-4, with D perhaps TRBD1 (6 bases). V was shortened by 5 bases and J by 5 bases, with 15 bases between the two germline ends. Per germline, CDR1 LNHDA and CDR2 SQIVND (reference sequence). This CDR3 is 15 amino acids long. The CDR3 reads CASSPQRTANEKLFF. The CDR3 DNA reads TGTGCCAGTAGTCCCCAGAGGACAGCGAATGAAAAACTGTTTTTT.

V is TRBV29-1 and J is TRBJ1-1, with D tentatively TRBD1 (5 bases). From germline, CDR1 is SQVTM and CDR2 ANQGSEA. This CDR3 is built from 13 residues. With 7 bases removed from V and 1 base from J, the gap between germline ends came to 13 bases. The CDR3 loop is CSARTPRNTEAFF. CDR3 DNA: TGCAGCGCCAGGACACCGCGGAACACTGAAGCTTTCTTT.

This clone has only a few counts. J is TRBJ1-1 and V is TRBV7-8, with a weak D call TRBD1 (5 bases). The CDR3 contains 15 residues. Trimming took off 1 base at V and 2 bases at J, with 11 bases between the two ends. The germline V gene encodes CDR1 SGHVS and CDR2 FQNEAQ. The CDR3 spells CASSLVRWTNTEAFF. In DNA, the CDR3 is TGTGCCAGCAGCTTAGTCAGGTGGACAAACACTGAAGCTTTCTTT.

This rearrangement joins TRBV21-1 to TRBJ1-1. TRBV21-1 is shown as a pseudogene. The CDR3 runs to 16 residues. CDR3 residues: CASSIFDRSKNTEAFF. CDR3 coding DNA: TGTGCCAGCAGCATTTTTGACCGGAGCAAGAACACTGAAGCTTTCTTT.

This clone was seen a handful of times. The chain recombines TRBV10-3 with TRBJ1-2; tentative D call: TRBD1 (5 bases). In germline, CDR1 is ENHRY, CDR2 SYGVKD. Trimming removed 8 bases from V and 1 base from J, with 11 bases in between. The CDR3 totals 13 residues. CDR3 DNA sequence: TGTGCCATCTCAAGGGACTTTAACTATGGCTACACCTTC. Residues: CAISRDFNYGYTF.

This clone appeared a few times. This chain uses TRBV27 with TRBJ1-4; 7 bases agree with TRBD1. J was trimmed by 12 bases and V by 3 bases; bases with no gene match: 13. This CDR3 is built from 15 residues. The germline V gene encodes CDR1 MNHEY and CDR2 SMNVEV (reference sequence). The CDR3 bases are TGTGCCAGCAGTTTTCTTGCAGGGGGAAAACTCGAACTGTTTTTT. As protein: CASSFLAGGKLELFF.

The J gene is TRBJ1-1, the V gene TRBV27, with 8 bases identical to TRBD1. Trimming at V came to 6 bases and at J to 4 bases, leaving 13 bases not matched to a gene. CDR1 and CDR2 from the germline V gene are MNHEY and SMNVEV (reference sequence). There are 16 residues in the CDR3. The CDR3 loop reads CASSTILRGQGTEAFF. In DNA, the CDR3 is TGTGCCAGCAGCACCATCCTCAGGGGGCAGGGCACTGAAGCTTTCTTT.

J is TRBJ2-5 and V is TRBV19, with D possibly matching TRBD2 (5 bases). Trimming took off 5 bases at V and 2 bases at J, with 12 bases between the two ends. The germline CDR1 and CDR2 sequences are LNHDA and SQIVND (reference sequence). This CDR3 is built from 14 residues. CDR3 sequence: CASSPSGIQETQYF. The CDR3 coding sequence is TGTGCCAGTAGTCCCTCCGGGATACAAGAGACCCAGTACTTC.